Below, one T cell receptor (beta chain) is given with its context. The data were produced by immunoSEQ multiplex PCR, yet TCRdb's version contains in-frame clones alone and is incomplete. Among roughly 180,000 clones listed, roughly 94% were seen once. Trimming removed 0 bases from V and 5 bases from J, with 10 bases in between. Germline CDR1 is MNHEY and CDR2 is SMNVEV (reference sequence). This CDR3 spans 14 amino acids. The data originate from a study of T cell responses to AZD1222 COVID-19 vaccine. The chain recombines TRBV27 with TRBJ2-5, with D unresolved. The clonotype comes from an adult who received the AZD1222 COVID-19 vaccine. Sequenced material: peripheral blood, taken 28 days after the second AZD1222 dose. The DNA for the CDR3 is TGTGCCAGCAGTTTATCGAGGTTTAGGGAGACCCAGTACTTC. As protein: CASSLSRFRETQYF.